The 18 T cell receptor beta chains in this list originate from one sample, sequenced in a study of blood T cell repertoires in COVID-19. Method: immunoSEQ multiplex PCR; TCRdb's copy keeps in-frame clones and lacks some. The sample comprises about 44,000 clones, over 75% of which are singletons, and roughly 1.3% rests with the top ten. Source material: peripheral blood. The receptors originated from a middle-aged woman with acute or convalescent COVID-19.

The CDR3 sequence: CASSKYQLGHRNEAFF. In nucleotides, the CDR3 is TGTGCCAGCAGCAAATACCAATTGGGACACCGTAATGAAGCTTTCTTT. The V gene is TRBV21-1, the J gene TRBJ1-1; the D call of TRBD1 is as the table states it, not checked on the DNA. TRBV21-1 is assigned pseudogene status. This CDR3 is built from 16 residues.

The CDR3 reads CASSPRTEEQEYF. DNA for the CDR3: TGCGCCAGCAGCCCAAGGACAGAAGAACAGGAGTATTTT. This rearrangement joins TRBV5-1 to TRBJ2-3; a weak D match, TRBD1 (6 bases). Germline V lookup: CDR1 SGHRS, CDR2 YFSETQ. The V end lost 4 bases, the J end lost 13 bases, and 19 bases lay between the germline ends. The CDR3 loop spans 13 amino acids.

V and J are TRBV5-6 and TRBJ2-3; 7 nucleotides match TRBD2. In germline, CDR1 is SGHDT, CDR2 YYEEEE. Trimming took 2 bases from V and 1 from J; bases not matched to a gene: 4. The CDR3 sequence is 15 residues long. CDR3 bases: TGTGCCAGCAGCTTCCGAGCGGGACGCACAGATACGCAGTATTTT. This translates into CASSFRAGRTDTQYF.

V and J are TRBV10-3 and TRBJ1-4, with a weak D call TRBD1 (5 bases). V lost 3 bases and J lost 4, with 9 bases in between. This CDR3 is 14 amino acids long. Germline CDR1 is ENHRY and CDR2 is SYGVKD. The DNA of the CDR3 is TGTGCCATCAGTGACGGGGGGAGTAATGAAAAACTGTTTTTT. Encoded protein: CAISDGGSNEKLFF.

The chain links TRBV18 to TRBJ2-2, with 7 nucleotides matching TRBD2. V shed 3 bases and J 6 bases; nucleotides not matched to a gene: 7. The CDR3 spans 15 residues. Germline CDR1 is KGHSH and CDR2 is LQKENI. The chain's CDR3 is CASSPGLADAGELFF. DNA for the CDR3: TGTGCCAGCTCACCGGGGCTAGCGGACGCCGGGGAGCTGTTTTTT.

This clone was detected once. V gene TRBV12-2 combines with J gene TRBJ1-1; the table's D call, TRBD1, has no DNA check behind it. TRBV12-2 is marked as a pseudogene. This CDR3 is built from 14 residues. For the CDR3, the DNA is TGTGCAAGTCGCTTAGGGGACAGGGACACTGAAGCTTTCTTT. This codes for CASRLGDRDTEAFF.

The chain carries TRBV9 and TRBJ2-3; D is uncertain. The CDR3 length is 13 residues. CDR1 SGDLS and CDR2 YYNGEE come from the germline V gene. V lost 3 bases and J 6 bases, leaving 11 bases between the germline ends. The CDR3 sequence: CASSGESLDTQYF. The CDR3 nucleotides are TGTGCCAGCAGCGGTGAGTCCCTGGATACGCAGTATTTT.

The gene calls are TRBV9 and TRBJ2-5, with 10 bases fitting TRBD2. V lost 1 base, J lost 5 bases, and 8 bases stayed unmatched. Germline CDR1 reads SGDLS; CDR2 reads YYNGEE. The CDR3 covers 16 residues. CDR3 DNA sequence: TGTGCCAGCAGCGTATTTAGCGGGGGGCCCGGTGAGACCCAGTACTTC. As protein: CASSVFSGGPGETQYF.

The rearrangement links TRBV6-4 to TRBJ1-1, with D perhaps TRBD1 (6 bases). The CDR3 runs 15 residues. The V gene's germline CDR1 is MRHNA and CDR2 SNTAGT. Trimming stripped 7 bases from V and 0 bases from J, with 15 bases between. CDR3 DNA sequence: TGTGCCAGCAAGATCGAGGACAGTATGAACACTGAAGCTTTCTTT. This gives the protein CASKIEDSMNTEAFF.

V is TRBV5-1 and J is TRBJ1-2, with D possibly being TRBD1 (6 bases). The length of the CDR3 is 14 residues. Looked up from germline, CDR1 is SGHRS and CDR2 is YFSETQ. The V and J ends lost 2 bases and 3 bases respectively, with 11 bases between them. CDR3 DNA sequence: TGCGCCAGCAGCTTAACGACAGGACACTATGGCTACACCTTC. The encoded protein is CASSLTTGHYGYTF.

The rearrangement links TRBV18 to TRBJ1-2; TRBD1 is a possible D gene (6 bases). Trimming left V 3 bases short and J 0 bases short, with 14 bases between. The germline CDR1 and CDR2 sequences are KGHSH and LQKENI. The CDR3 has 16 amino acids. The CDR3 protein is CASSPKTGRSNYGYTF. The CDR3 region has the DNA TGTGCCAGCTCACCCAAGACAGGAAGATCTAACTATGGCTACACCTTC.

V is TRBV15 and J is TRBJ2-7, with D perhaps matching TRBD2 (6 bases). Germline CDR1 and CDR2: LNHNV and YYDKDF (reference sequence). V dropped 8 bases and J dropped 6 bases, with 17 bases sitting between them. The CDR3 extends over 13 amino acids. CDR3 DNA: TGTGCCACCGCGGATAAGCGGGCTCCCGAGCAGTACTTC. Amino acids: CATADKRAPEQYF.

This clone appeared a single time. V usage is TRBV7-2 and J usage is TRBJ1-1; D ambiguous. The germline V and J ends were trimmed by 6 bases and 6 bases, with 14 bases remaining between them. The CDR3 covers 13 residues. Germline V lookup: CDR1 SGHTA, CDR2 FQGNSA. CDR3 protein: CASSQPTASEAFF. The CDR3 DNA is TGTGCCAGCAGTCAGCCTACAGCTTCTGAAGCTTTCTTT.

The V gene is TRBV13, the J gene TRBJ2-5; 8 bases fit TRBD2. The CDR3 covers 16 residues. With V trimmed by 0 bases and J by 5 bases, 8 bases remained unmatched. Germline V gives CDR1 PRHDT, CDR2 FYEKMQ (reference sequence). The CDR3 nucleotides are TGTGCCAGCAGCTTAGGGGCGGGAGGAGGGTCGGAGACCCAGTACTTC. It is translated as CASSLGAGGGSETQYF.

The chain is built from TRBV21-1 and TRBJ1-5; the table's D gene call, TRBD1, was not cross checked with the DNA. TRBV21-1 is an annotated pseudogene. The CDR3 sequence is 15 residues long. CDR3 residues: CASAAPPGHNQPQHF. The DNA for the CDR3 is TGTGCCAGCGCGGCGCCACCCGGACACAATCAGCCCCAGCATTTT.

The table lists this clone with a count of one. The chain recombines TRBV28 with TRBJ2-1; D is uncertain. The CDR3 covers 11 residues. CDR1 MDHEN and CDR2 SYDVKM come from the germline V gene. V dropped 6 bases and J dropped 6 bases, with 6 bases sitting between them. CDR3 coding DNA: TGTGCCAGCAGGGGCCCCAATGAGCAGTTCTTC. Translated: CASRGPNEQFF.

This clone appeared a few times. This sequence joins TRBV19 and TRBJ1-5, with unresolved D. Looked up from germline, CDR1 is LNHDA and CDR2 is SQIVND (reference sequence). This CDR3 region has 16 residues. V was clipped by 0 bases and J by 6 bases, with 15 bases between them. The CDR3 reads CASSIDRRVVGQPQHF. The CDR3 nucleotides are TGTGCCAGTAGTATAGATCGACGGGTAGTCGGTCAGCCCCAGCATTTT.

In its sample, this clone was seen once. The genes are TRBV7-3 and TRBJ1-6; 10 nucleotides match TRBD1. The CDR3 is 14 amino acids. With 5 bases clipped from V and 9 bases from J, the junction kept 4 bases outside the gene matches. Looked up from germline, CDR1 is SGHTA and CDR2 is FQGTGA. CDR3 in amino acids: CASSPGDRGSPLHF. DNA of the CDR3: TGTGCCAGCAGCCCCGGGGACAGGGGTTCACCCCTCCACTTT.